The present TCR beta chain was sequenced within a study of post-analysis software for immune sequencing data. Overall study context: Disease trajectories encompassed relapsing-remitting, secondary progressive and progressive-relapsing multiple sclerosis.

Remarks on this clonotype: Its specificity is not known. At one of its ends the junction is not consistent with the germline gene, which may arise from a read error.

Germline assignment: CDR1 MNHEY and CDR2 SVGAGI. The length of the CDR3 is 14 residues. Prepared libraries of TCR beta cDNA carried unique molecular identifiers. TCRdb reprocessed the PCR reads with MiXCR, giving one entry per CDR3 protein. The sample has some 690,000 distinct CDR3 sequences; about 32% are singletons. Findings and caveats of the study: Co-batched samples clustered tightly together by F measure. Controls showed lower frequencies than patients for roughly 5 TRBV segments, and TRBV5-6, TRBV5-1 and TRBV20-1 were among these.

This clonotype was sampled from a girl between 10 and 17 years old with multiple sclerosis. Specimen: blood. This chain uses TRBV6-5 with TRBJ1-1; D call uncertain. DNA of the CDR3: TGTGTCAGCAGTCCCCTCGGGAGGGACACTGAAGCTTTCTTT. It is translated as CVSSPLGRDTEAFF.